This TCR beta chain was captured by sequencing in a study of CD8 T cells in ankylosing spondylitis. Study-wide results and caveats: Roughly eight highly homologous variants made up a TCR beta motif that seemed to typify ankylosing spondylitis blood. Relatively rare in peripheral blood, disease-linked clones were also CD8+.

Concerning this clonotype: Its antigen is undetermined.

The germline CDR1 and CDR2 sequences are SQVTM and ANQGSEA. V trimming: 6 bases; J trimming: 1 base; junction bases outside the gene matches: 4. This CDR3 is built from 14 residues. By quantitative 5'-RACE with molecular barcodes, the TCR beta libraries were made. TCRdb re-called the 5' RACE reads through MiXCR, storing one row per CDR3 protein. The sample carries a few hundred thousand distinct CDR3 sequences, about 9.9% recorded once. The rearrangement links TRBV29-1 to TRBJ2-2; 8 positions match TRBD2. This TCR came from a female donor with ankylosing spondylitis or in good health (not recorded which). Input material: blood, either unsorted or a sorted T cell fraction (not recorded which). DNA for the CDR3: TGCAGCGTCGGGACTAGGGTGAACACCGGGGAGCTGTTTTTT. It yields the protein CSVGTRVNTGELFF.